The following is a T cell receptor (beta chain) sequence with its context. Its target is not known. After removal of 4 bases from V and 5 bases from J, the junction contained 6 bases not matched to a gene. The germline V gene encodes CDR1 MGHRA and CDR2 YSYEKL. This CDR3 spans 14 amino acids. This sample was included in a study of T cell repertoires in cytomegalovirus infection. In the study overall: From public TCR beta signatures came an indication of both CMV infection and matching HLA type.

From the reads, TCRdb called clonotypes with MiXCR, one entry per CDR3 protein. The sample has 750,000 to 900,000 distinct CDR3 sequences, almost 30% seen once; the top ten hold under 15%. Study outcomes and limitations: In two of eight donors, the top clonotype was HLA-C-restricted CMV-specific.

This chain joins TRBV4-1 and TRBJ2-7; 9 bases match TRBD2. Sequenced material: cultured CD8+ T cells from PBMCs, taken from culture after CMV antigen stimulation. The source is a human donor in good health (CMV status not recorded). Some clones in this sample may be carry-over from other donors' samples. The CDR3 spells CASSLGSGGDEQYF. The CDR3, as DNA: TGCGCCAGCAGCCTTGGTAGCGGGGGAGACGAGCAGTACTTC.